A selection of T cell receptor beta chains follows, all from one sample in a study of T cell repertoires in cytomegalovirus infection. TCRdb redid the calling of the reads with MiXCR, one entry per CDR3 protein. This sample carries about 260,000 distinct CDR3 sequences, approximately 8.3% of them seen once, and the ten largest clones take roughly 16%. The sequenced material came from PBMCs. These receptors came from a human donor in good health (CMV status not recorded). Some clones in this sample may be carry-over from other donors' samples. Each CDR3 is given with its conserved first and last residue. The D gene is left open where the match is weak. Expanded clones get a size class; other rows say once, few or many, or leave the size out.

clone size: many; V gene: TRBV24-1; J gene: TRBJ2-1; D gene: .; CDR3 protein: CATSDVRSSVYNEQFF; CDR3 DNA: TGTGCCACCAGTGATGTTCGGAGTAGCGTATACAATGAGCAGTTCTTC
clone size: many; V gene: TRBV7-2; J gene: TRBJ2-2; D gene: .; CDR3 protein: CASSSQGNTGELFF; CDR3 DNA: TGTGCCAGCAGCTCACAGGGGAACACCGGGGAGCTGTTTTTT
clone size: many; V gene: TRBV7-2; J gene: TRBJ1-3; D gene: .; CDR3 protein: CASSPGSDSGNTIYF; CDR3 DNA: TGTGCCAGCAGCCCTGGATCGGACTCTGGAAACACCATATATTTT
clone size: many; V gene: TRBV7-8; J gene: TRBJ1-2; D gene: .; CDR3 protein: CASSHRPGAENYGYTF; CDR3 DNA: TGTGCCAGCAGCCACCGTCCGGGGGCAGAGAACTATGGCTACACCTTC
clone size: .; V gene: TRBV10-3; J gene: TRBJ2-5; D gene: TRBD2; CDR3 protein: CAISSLGLAGGAGGGETQYF; CDR3 DNA: TGTGCCATCAGTTCCCTCGGGTTAGCGGGGGGAGCCGGTGGAGGAGAGACCCAGTACTTC
clone size: few; V gene: TRBV11-3; J gene: TRBJ1-1; D gene: .; CDR3 protein: CASSKAANTEAFF; CDR3 DNA: TGTGCCAGCAGCAAAGCGGCTAACACTGAAGCTTTCTTT
clone size: many; V gene: TRBV19; J gene: TRBJ2-3; D gene: .; CDR3 protein: CASSPSTSRADTQYF; CDR3 DNA: TGTGCCAGTAGTCCTTCTACGAGTAGGGCAGATACGCAGTATTTT
clone size: once; V gene: TRBV10-2; J gene: TRBJ1-1; D gene: .; CDR3 protein: CASSKRARTEAFF; CDR3 DNA: TGCGCCAGCAGCAAGAGGGCCAGAACTGAAGCTTTCTTT
clone size: few; V gene: TRBV29-1; J gene: TRBJ2-3; D gene: TRBD2; CDR3 protein: CSGGSGSGPTATDTQYF; CDR3 DNA: TGCAGCGGAGGTAGCGGGTCCGGGCCCACGGCCACAGATACGCAGTATTTT
clone size: many; V gene: TRBV28; J gene: TRBJ2-5; D gene: .; CDR3 protein: CASSEGRGETQYF; CDR3 DNA: TGTGCCAGCAGTGAGGGGCGCGGGGAGACCCAGTACTTC
clone size: many; V gene: TRBV7-2; J gene: TRBJ2-3; D gene: .; CDR3 protein: CASSLLRNSRAYSTDTQYF; CDR3 DNA: TGTGCCAGCAGCTTATTAAGGAATTCGAGGGCGTATAGCACAGATACGCAGTATTTT
clone size: few; V gene: TRBV6-2/TRBV6-3; J gene: TRBJ2-7; D gene: TRBD2; CDR3 protein: CASSYWGLASGEQYF; CDR3 DNA: TGTGCCAGCAGTTACTGGGGACTAGCGTCGGGAGAGCAGTACTTC
clone size: many; V gene: TRBV28; J gene: TRBJ1-5; D gene: TRBD1; CDR3 protein: CASSDRGDQPQHF; CDR3 DNA: TGTGCCAGCAGCGACAGGGGCGATCAGCCCCAGCATTTT
clone size: many; V gene: TRBV4-3; J gene: TRBJ2-3; D gene: TRBD1; CDR3 protein: CASSRETGGVDTQYF; CDR3 DNA: TGCGCCAGCAGCCGGGAGACAGGGGGCGTAGATACGCAGTATTTT
clone size: .; V gene: TRBV12-3/TRBV12-4; J gene: TRBJ2-3; D gene: .; CDR3 protein: CASSVPGAQGDTQYF; CDR3 DNA: TGTGCCAGCAGTGTCCCGGGGGCGCAGGGAGATACGCAGTATTTT
clone size: many; V gene: TRBV20-1; J gene: TRBJ2-7; D gene: .; CDR3 protein: CSAREKGAGEQYF; CDR3 DNA: TGCAGTGCTAGAGAGAAGGGCGCGGGCGAGCAGTACTTC
clone size: many; V gene: TRBV12-3/TRBV12-4; J gene: TRBJ1-2; D gene: .; CDR3 protein: CALGSRGYGYTF; CDR3 DNA: TGTGCCCTCGGGAGCAGGGGTTATGGCTACACCTTC
clone size: many; V gene: TRBV12-3/TRBV12-4; J gene: TRBJ2-3; D gene: TRBD2; CDR3 protein: CASSFGLVGTDTQYF; CDR3 DNA: TGTGCCAGCAGCTTTGGACTAGTCGGCACAGATACGCAGTATTTT
clone size: many; V gene: TRBV11-1; J gene: TRBJ1-1; D gene: .; CDR3 protein: CASSWGGAGNTEAFF; CDR3 DNA: TGTGCCAGCAGCTGGGGCGGCGCGGGGAATACTGAAGCTTTCTTT
clone size: many; V gene: TRBV11-3; J gene: TRBJ1-1; D gene: TRBD1; CDR3 protein: CASSPQGSLNTEAFF; CDR3 DNA: TGTGCCAGCAGCCCACAGGGGTCCCTGAACACTGAAGCTTTCTTT
clone size: many; V gene: TRBV7-9; J gene: TRBJ2-7; D gene: .; CDR3 protein: CASSQREGGISYEQYF; CDR3 DNA: TGTGCCAGCAGTCAGAGGGAGGGGGGAATCTCCTACGAGCAGTACTTC
clone size: few; V gene: TRBV5-4; J gene: TRBJ1-1; D gene: .; CDR3 protein: CASSLGIAEAFF; CDR3 DNA: TGTGCCAGCAGCTTGGGCATTGCTGAAGCTTTCTTT
clone size: few; V gene: TRBV19; J gene: TRBJ1-5; D gene: .; CDR3 protein: CASSIGRVQPQHF; CDR3 DNA: TGTGCCAGTAGTATTGGAAGGGTCCAGCCCCAGCATTTT
clone size: .; V gene: TRBV20-1; J gene: TRBJ2-1; D gene: .; CDR3 protein: CSASLRDEQFF; CDR3 DNA: TGCAGTGCTAGCCTGCGGGATGAGCAGTTCTTC
clone size: .; V gene: TRBV19; J gene: TRBJ2-5; D gene: .; CDR3 protein: CASSATGNLGTQYF; CDR3 DNA: TGTGCCAGTAGCGCGACAGGCAACTTGGGGACCCAGTACTTC
clone size: many; V gene: TRBV7-2; J gene: TRBJ1-4; D gene: .; CDR3 protein: CASSLVGPAVGEKLFF; CDR3 DNA: TGTGCCAGCAGCTTAGTCGGGCCTGCGGTGGGAGAAAAACTGTTTTTT
clone size: many; V gene: TRBV19; J gene: TRBJ2-1; D gene: .; CDR3 protein: CACGLAGSYNEQFF; CDR3 DNA: TGTGCCTGTGGGCTGGCGGGATCCTACAATGAGCAGTTCTTC
clone size: many; V gene: TRBV11-2; J gene: TRBJ2-4; D gene: TRBD2; CDR3 protein: CASSLGLTSDKNIQYF; CDR3 DNA: TGTGCCAGCAGCTTGGGCCTGACTAGCGACAAAAACATTCAGTACTTC
clone size: few; V gene: TRBV28; J gene: TRBJ1-5; D gene: .; CDR3 protein: CASVRGFNQPQHF; CDR3 DNA: TGTGCCAGCGTGCGAGGGTTCAATCAGCCCCAGCATTTT
clone size: .; V gene: TRBV6-2/TRBV6-3; J gene: TRBJ1-5; D gene: TRBD1; CDR3 protein: CASQQGYNQPQHF; CDR3 DNA: TGTGCCAGCCAACAGGGGTACAATCAGCCCCAGCATTTT
clone size: .; V gene: TRBV20-1; J gene: TRBJ1-1; D gene: TRBD1; CDR3 protein: CSARDRGLNTEAFF; CDR3 DNA: TGCAGTGCTAGAGACAGGGGGCTGAACACTGAAGCTTTCTTT
clone size: many; V gene: TRBV7-8; J gene: TRBJ2-5; D gene: .; CDR3 protein: CASSLERGREETQYF; CDR3 DNA: TGTGCCAGCAGCTTAGAACGGGGAAGAGAGGAGACCCAGTACTTC
clone size: .; V gene: TRBV14; J gene: TRBJ1-1; D gene: .; CDR3 protein: CASSHLGGSWGTEAFF; CDR3 DNA: TGTGCCAGCAGCCACCTAGGGGGGTCATGGGGCACTGAAGCTTTCTTT
clone size: many; V gene: TRBV7-2; J gene: TRBJ2-7; D gene: .; CDR3 protein: CASSFSGTYEQYF; CDR3 DNA: TGTGCCAGCAGCTTTTCCGGGACCTACGAGCAGTACTTC
clone size: many; V gene: TRBV10-3; J gene: TRBJ1-1; D gene: .; CDR3 protein: CAISTLGGGTEAFF; CDR3 DNA: TGTGCCATCAGCACACTGGGTGGGGGCACTGAAGCTTTCTTT
clone size: many; V gene: TRBV7-2; J gene: TRBJ1-2; D gene: .; CDR3 protein: CASSLVLEQGYTF; CDR3 DNA: TGTGCCAGCAGCTTAGTCTTGGAGCAAGGCTACACCTTC
clone size: many; V gene: TRBV11-2; J gene: TRBJ1-2; D gene: .; CDR3 protein: CASSPIVGSGYGYTF; CDR3 DNA: TGTGCCAGCAGCCCCATTGTTGGCTCGGGCTATGGCTACACCTTC
clone size: many; V gene: TRBV12-3/TRBV12-4; J gene: TRBJ1-3; D gene: TRBD1; CDR3 protein: CASRLQGTTGNTIYF; CDR3 DNA: TGTGCCAGCAGGCTACAGGGGACTACTGGAAACACCATATATTTT
clone size: many; V gene: TRBV20-1; J gene: TRBJ1-1; D gene: .; CDR3 protein: CSAREPVANTEAFF; CDR3 DNA: TGCAGTGCTAGAGAACCGGTCGCGAACACTGAAGCTTTCTTT
clone size: many; V gene: TRBV5-1; J gene: TRBJ2-1; D gene: TRBD1; CDR3 protein: CASSTGQGNEQFF; CDR3 DNA: TGCGCCAGCAGCACGGGACAGGGCAATGAGCAGTTCTTC
clone size: few; V gene: TRBV6-1; J gene: TRBJ1-5; D gene: TRBD1; CDR3 protein: CASSHRDRGYSNQPQHF; CDR3 DNA: TGTGCCAGCAGTCACCGGGACAGGGGGTATAGCAATCAGCCCCAGCATTTT
clone size: many; V gene: TRBV28; J gene: TRBJ1-2; D gene: TRBD1; CDR3 protein: CATFATGQFYGYTF; CDR3 DNA: TGTGCCACCTTCGCTACGGGACAGTTCTATGGCTACACCTTC
clone size: many; V gene: TRBV7-2; J gene: TRBJ2-5; D gene: .; CDR3 protein: CASSLGYRADQETQYF; CDR3 DNA: TGTGCCAGCAGCTTAGGGTATAGGGCGGACCAAGAGACCCAGTACTTC
clone size: .; V gene: TRBV6-2/TRBV6-3; J gene: TRBJ2-4; D gene: TRBD1; CDR3 protein: CASSWNPTGQNIQYF; CDR3 DNA: TGTGCCAGCAGTTGGAATCCGACAGGGCAGAACATTCAGTACTTC
clone size: many; V gene: TRBV7-2; J gene: TRBJ1-3; D gene: .; CDR3 protein: CASSLKMSGNTIYF; CDR3 DNA: TGTGCCAGCAGCTTGAAAATGAGCGGAAACACCATATATTTT
clone size: few; V gene: TRBV28; J gene: TRBJ1-1; D gene: TRBD1; CDR3 protein: CASSSAGGGRTEAFF; CDR3 DNA: TGTGCCAGCAGTTCAGCAGGGGGGGGGCGCACTGAAGCTTTCTTT
clone size: .; V gene: TRBV29-1; J gene: TRBJ2-2; D gene: .; CDR3 protein: CSVARGVDTGELFF; CDR3 DNA: TGCAGCGTCGCCCGGGGCGTGGACACCGGGGAGCTGTTTTTT
clone size: few; V gene: TRBV20-1; J gene: TRBJ2-4; D gene: .; CDR3 protein: CSARDIGGLQTLAKNIQYF; CDR3 DNA: TGCAGTGCTAGAGATATAGGGGGGCTTCAAACTCTAGCCAAAAACATTCAGTACTTC
clone size: .; V gene: TRBV7-6; J gene: TRBJ2-5; D gene: .; CDR3 protein: CASSSSGLETQYF; CDR3 DNA: TGTGCCAGCAGCTCCAGCGGGTTGGAGACCCAGTACTTC